This TCR beta chain was sequenced in a study of shared clonotypes between healthy human individuals. Whole-study results and caveats: Larger richness was generally estimated for naive than memory subsets. Between a few donors, naive CD4 clonotypes were shared at a level of about 5%.

V was pared by 2 bases and J by 1 base, with 3 bases between. From germline, CDR1 is MDHEN and CDR2 SYDVKM. The CDR3 is made up of 13 amino acids. Generated by immunoSEQ multiplex PCR, the TCRdb table keeps only in-frame clones and is missing some. Among millions of clones, 93% were seen once, and the ten largest hold 0.39%. Regarding this clone: Its target is unknown. Other nucleotide sequences in the sample specify the same CDR3.

Sequencing was performed on naive CD4+ T cells from PBMCs. Stated subset: CD45RA+ positively selected. The clonotype originates from a young man in good health. Some clones in this sample may be carry-over from other donors' samples. The chain is built from TRBV28 and TRBJ2-4; D remains unclear. The DNA for the CDR3 is TGTGCCAGCAGTTTAGTTGCCAAAAACATTCAGTACTTC. Its translation: CASSLVAKNIQYF.